A single sample is the source of the 27 T cell receptor beta chains below, sequenced in a study of T-cell reconstitution after alpha-beta-depleted transplantation in children. A library of TCRbeta sequences, prepared with unique molecular identifiers, was generated. Using its own MiXCR run on the PCR reads, TCRdb lists one record per CDR3 protein. The table lists about 510,000 distinct CDR3 sequences, more than 9.5% of them singletons. The sequenced sample was PBMCs, mostly from graft donor cells, obtained 180 days after TCRalphabeta/CD19-depleted stem cell transplant. These receptors originate from a female patient aged 2-15 years who had a stem cell transplant for aplastic anemia, so the T cells may come from the graft donor.

This clonotype has a handful of counts. V and J are TRBV12-3 or TRBV12-4 and TRBJ2-5; weak D call: TRBD1 (6 bases). The V end was cut by 3 bases, the J end by 0 bases, with 14 bases between. The CDR3 sequence is 16 residues long. As DNA, the CDR3 is TGTGCCAGCAGTTTTCGGGACAACCCGTACCAAGAGACCCAGTACTTC. It yields the protein CASSFRDNPYQETQYF.

This rearrangement joins TRBV2 to TRBJ2-3; 7 positions match TRBD2. Trimming at V came to 3 bases and at J to 4 bases, leaving 7 bases not matched to a gene. CDR3 size: 15 residues. Germline V lookup: CDR1 SNHLY, CDR2 FYNNEI. CDR3 residues: CASSDPSGYADTQYF. Here the CDR3 DNA reads TGTGCCAGCAGTGATCCTAGCGGTTATGCAGATACGCAGTATTTT.

This clonotype was counted at least ten times. This chain links TRBV12-3 or TRBV12-4 with TRBJ1-5, with TRBD1 matching over 7 bases. This CDR3 region has 16 residues. With 5 bases clipped from V and 5 bases from J, the junction kept 12 bases outside the gene matches. The CDR3 region has the DNA TGTGCCAGCAGTCCTCTGAACCGGGACAGTTATCAGCCCCAGCATTTT. Protein product: CASSPLNRDSYQPQHF.

This clonotype was counted at least ten times. This chain connects TRBV5-1 to TRBJ2-3; TRBD1 aligns across 10 bases. In germline, CDR1 is SGHRS, CDR2 YFSETQ. The CDR3 loop spans 16 amino acids. V shed 1 base and J 2 bases; nucleotides not matched to a gene: 4. CDR3 region: CASSLRDRGATDTQYF. CDR3 nucleotides: TGCGCCAGCAGCTTGAGGGACAGGGGAGCCACAGATACGCAGTATTTT.

The V and J genes are TRBV7-2 and TRBJ2-5; no firm D call. CDR1 is SGHTA and CDR2 is FQGNSA in the germline V gene. V shed 3 bases and J shed 2 bases, with 16 bases lying between them. This CDR3 spans 16 amino acids. The CDR3 here is CASSFKNPLRQETQYF. Here the CDR3 DNA reads TGTGCCAGCAGCTTCAAAAACCCTCTTAGACAAGAGACCCAGTACTTC.

This clonotype was seen repeatedly, ten times or more. This sequence joins TRBV3-1 and TRBJ2-1; 8 bases agree with TRBD2. Per germline, CDR1 LGHDT and CDR2 YNNKEL (reference sequence). The CDR3 has 15 amino acids. Trimming at V came to 4 bases and at J to 3 bases, leaving 5 bases not matched to a gene. CDR3 DNA sequence: TGTGCCAGCAGCCCGGGACTAGGGGGCTACAATGAGCAGTTCTTC. Translation: CASSPGLGGYNEQFF.

The chain uses TRBV12-3 or TRBV12-4 and TRBJ2-5, with 7 bases fitting TRBD2. With 2 bases clipped from V and 4 bases from J, the junction kept 10 bases outside the gene matches. The CDR3 loop spans 16 amino acids. The CDR3 bases are TGTGCCAGCAGTTTAAGGGCCTGGGAGGGTCGAGAGACCCAGTACTTC. It specifies CASSLRAWEGRETQYF.

This clonotype was observed a few times. The chain is built from TRBV7-9 and TRBJ1-2; D is uncertain. Trimming cost V 1 base and J 6 bases, with 9 bases left between them. The CDR3 is 13 residues long. Germline lookup yields CDR1 SEHNR and CDR2 FQNEAQ (reference sequence). The CDR3 here is CASSLVASDGYTF. Written as DNA, the CDR3 is TGTGCCAGCAGCTTAGTGGCATCCGATGGCTACACCTTC.

This clonotype was picked up a small number of times. The V call is TRBV7-3, the J call TRBJ1-2; D may be TRBD1 (6 bases). Trimming pared 3 bases from V and 6 bases from J, leaving 11 bases between. There are 13 residues in the CDR3. The V gene's germline CDR1 is SGHTA and CDR2 FQGTGA. The CDR3 here is CASSFSTGHGYTF. DNA for the CDR3: TGTGCCAGCAGCTTTTCGACAGGACATGGCTACACCTTC.

At least ten counts were recorded for this clonotype. The chain couples TRBV5-1 to TRBJ1-6, with D tentatively TRBD1 (5 bases). The length of the CDR3 is 14 residues. V was cut by 0 bases and J by 7 bases, with 8 bases left in between. Germline assignment: CDR1 SGHRS and CDR2 YFSETQ. The CDR3 DNA reads as TGCGCCAGCAGCTTGGACGGGGGAAATTCACCCCTCCACTTT. This encodes CASSLDGGNSPLHF.

The rearrangement uses TRBV7-3 and TRBJ2-1, with 10 bases identical to TRBD2. Germline-derived CDR1 and CDR2 are SGHTA and FQGTGA. The CDR3 runs 19 residues. J gave up 7 bases and V 5 bases, and 20 bases lay outside the gene matches. CDR3 sequence: CASSPPLSAGGRVKNEQFF. In nucleotides, the CDR3 is TGTGCCAGCAGCCCCCCCCTTTCAGCGGGAGGGAGGGTTAAGAATGAGCAGTTCTTC.

In its sample, this clonotype was seen a few times. V and J are TRBV12-5 and TRBJ1-5, with 7 bases fitting TRBD1. The CDR3 is 16 residues long. Per the germline V gene, CDR1 is LGHNT and CDR2 is FRNRAP. The junction had 9 bases not matched to a gene; V was cut back by 5 bases and J by 2 bases. CDR3 DNA: TGTGCTAGTGGTGTTGCCTCAACAGGGGGCAATCAGCCCCAGCATTTT. Translating it yields CASGVASTGGNQPQHF.

This clonotype was picked up a small number of times. The chain employs TRBV5-1 and TRBJ1-3, with 11 positions matching TRBD1. The CDR3 is made up of 15 amino acids. The V gene's germline CDR1 is SGHRS and CDR2 YFSETQ. V lost 5 bases and J lost 3; bases outside the gene matches: 4. CDR3 region: CASRMDRGLGNTIYF. The CDR3 DNA is TGCGCCAGCAGGATGGACAGGGGGCTTGGAAACACCATATATTTT.

This rearrangement joins TRBV20-1 to TRBJ2-7; TRBD2 agrees at 7 bases. Losses at the gene ends were 0 bases for V and 5 bases for J; bases not matched to a gene: 10. This CDR3 contains 15 residues. Germline CDR1 and CDR2: DFQATT and SNEGSKA (reference sequence). This CDR3 reads CSARDSGRELDEQYF. The DNA for the CDR3 is TGCAGTGCTAGAGATTCGGGGCGGGAGCTAGACGAGCAGTACTTC.

This clonotype was detected ten times or more. The chain uses TRBV12-3 or TRBV12-4 and TRBJ1-1, with D unclear. The V end was cut by 1 base, the J end by 4 bases, with 7 bases between. This CDR3 has 13 residues. CDR3 coding DNA: TGTGCCAGCAGTTTAGTCGGGGTCACTGAAGCTTTCTTT. Translated, it gives CASSLVGVTEAFF.

V usage is TRBV3-1 and J usage is TRBJ2-5; possible D gene TRBD1, 6 bases. Trimming took 3 bases from V and 2 from J, leaving 13 bases between them. Germline V gene data show CDR1 as LGHDT and CDR2 as YNNKEL (reference sequence). This CDR3 comprises 15 residues. The CDR3 protein is CASSHKGVHQETQYF. CDR3 DNA: TGTGCCAGCAGCCATAAGGGGGTTCATCAAGAGACCCAGTACTTC.

The chain couples TRBV12-5 to TRBJ2-7; D uncertain. This CDR3 region has 11 residues. The ends were cut back, 1 base at V and 6 bases at J, with 4 bases in the middle. Germline CDR1 LGHNT, CDR2 FRNRAP. CDR3: CASGLGPEQYV. The CDR3 bases are TGTGCTAGTGGTTTGGGCCCCGAGCAGTACGTC.

This clonotype showed up just a few times. This chain links TRBV14 with TRBJ2-1, with 9 bases lining up with TRBD2. The CDR3 has 17 amino acids. Germline lookup yields CDR1 SGHDN and CDR2 FVKESK. V trimming: 0 bases; J trimming: 5 bases; junction bases outside the gene matches: 8. The CDR3 DNA follows: TGTGCCAGCAGCCAAGACCTAGCGGGGCGCGGGAACAATGAGCAGTTCTTC. Amino acid sequence: CASSQDLAGRGNNEQFF.

The chain joins TRBV27 to TRBJ1-6, with a tentative D call TRBD1 (6 bases). The V end lost 6 bases, the J end lost 7 bases, and 13 bases lay between the germline ends. Germline V gene data show CDR1 as MNHEY and CDR2 as SMNVEV (reference sequence). This CDR3 is 14 amino acids long. CDR3 bases: TGTGCCAGCAGCCCTCCACAGGGAAATTCACCCCTCCACTTT. Amino acids: CASSPPQGNSPLHF.

This clonotype was picked up a small number of times. The chain joins TRBV6-1 to TRBJ2-1, with 9 bases identical to TRBD1. The germline V gene has CDR1 MNHNS and CDR2 SASEGT. This CDR3 has 14 residues. Trimming removed 7 bases from V and 4 bases from J; junction bases left unmatched: 5. The CDR3 spells CASKWDRAYNEQFF. CDR3 bases: TGTGCCAGCAAATGGGACAGGGCTTACAATGAGCAGTTCTTC.

The chain joins TRBV28 to TRBJ1-5; 7 bases fit TRBD1. This CDR3 is built from 16 residues. CDR1 and CDR2 (germline): MDHEN, SYDVKM. V lost 3 bases and J lost 2; bases outside the gene matches: 7. The CDR3 loop is CASSFGGGKGNQPQHF. CDR3 nucleotide sequence: TGTGCCAGCAGTTTTGGAGGGGGCAAGGGCAATCAGCCCCAGCATTTT.

This clonotype has just one count. The chain carries TRBV18 and TRBJ2-7; no clear D gene. This CDR3 spans 15 amino acids. Germline CDR1 and CDR2: KGHSH and LQKENI. The V gene lost 4 bases and the J gene lost 0 bases, with 13 bases spanning the gap. CDR3 protein: CASSLRTASSYEQYF. In DNA form, the CDR3 reads TGTGCCAGCTCACTCCGGACGGCGAGCTCCTACGAGCAGTACTTC.

This clonotype was picked up many times. The chain recombines TRBV21-1 with TRBJ2-7; TRBD1, the D gene given by the table, was not confirmed from the DNA. TRBV21-1 is listed as a pseudogene. This CDR3 has 18 residues. The CDR3: CASSKVCGRETGTYEQYV. CDR3 bases: TGTGCCAGCAGCAAAGTATGTGGCAGGGAGACAGGGACCTACGAGCAGTACGTC.

This clonotype was counted between two and nine times. V gene TRBV6-5 combines with J gene TRBJ1-3; 9 bases are shared with TRBD1. CDR1 and CDR2 from the germline V gene are MNHEY and SVGAGI. CDR3 length equals 15 residues. J gave up 4 bases and V 2 bases, and 3 bases lay outside the gene matches. The CDR3 loop is CASSYGGQGGNTIYF. The CDR3 DNA sequence: TGTGCCAGCAGTTACGGGGGACAGGGCGGAAACACCATATATTTT.

This clonotype has only a few counts. V is TRBV11-3 and J is TRBJ2-1; D gene uncertain. The CDR3 consists of 17 residues. The germline gives CDR1 SGHNT, CDR2 YENEEA. Between the trimmed V and J ends, which lost 0 bases and 8 bases, there was a span of 20 bases. Written as DNA, the CDR3 is TGTGCCAGCAGCTTAGACGAGTGGAGCGACAAGAGGTATGAGCAGTTCTTC. This codes for CASSLDEWSDKRYEQFF.

This clonotype has more than one count but fewer than ten. The chain recombines TRBV15 with TRBJ1-5; 7 bases fit TRBD1. The length of the CDR3 is 15 residues. V was clipped by 0 bases and J by 4 bases; unmatched bases: 3. In germline, CDR1 is LNHNV, CDR2 YYDKDF (reference sequence). CDR3 region: CATSRDWGQNQPQHF. Here the CDR3 DNA reads TGTGCCACCAGCAGAGATTGGGGACAGAATCAGCCCCAGCATTTT.

V and J are TRBV30 and TRBJ2-7; 9 bases agree with TRBD2. With 3 bases clipped from V and 1 base from J, the junction kept 7 bases outside the gene matches. CDR3 length: 15 residues. Germline V lookup: CDR1 GTSNPN, CDR2 SVGIG (reference sequence). CDR3 nucleotide sequence: TGTGCCTGGAGGATAGGACTAGCGTTGTCCTACGAGCAGTACGTC. This encodes CAWRIGLALSYEQYV.